This T cell receptor beta chain was retrieved from a study of T-cell reconstitution after alpha-beta-depleted transplantation in children (dated by TCRdb to the mid-2010s). For context, the study as a whole: Using TCR repertoire profiling, the study followed T-cell immune reconstitution in a quantitative way in children after TCRalphabeta/CD19-depleted allogeneic hematopoietic cell transplantation.

Library construction relied on PCR. These reads were obtained on an Illumina HiSeq 2500. To normalize quantification of the TCRbeta repertoire, the TCR libraries were built with molecular barcoding that relied on unique molecular identifiers. Through fastp at Q25 and MiXCR, TCRdb rebuilt clones from the public reads, retaining in-frame beta chains. Under each unique CDR3 protein, matching rows form one entry showing the most common genes and DNA. Within this sample are fewer than 400,000 distinct CDR3 sequences, with roughly 20% of them counted one time only. The biggest ten clones account for 3% to 4.5% of the sample. Counted from cysteine to phenylalanine, this CDR3 has 11 amino acids. Only the CDR3 part of the read is kept: 33 bases, read in frame from the first base. Trimming removed 1 base from V and 9 bases from J, leaving 10 bases between the germline ends. CDR1 and CDR2 were assigned from the germline V gene (reference sequence) as DFQATT and SNEGSKA.

As for this clonotype: Its recognized antigen is unknown. The record has no base qualities; no much larger clone is one base away.

The receptor's source is a human donor who donated a stem cell graft to a child with acute myeloid leukemia. The sample was PBMCs from the stem cell graft donor, taken from the stem cell graft. The rearrangement joined TRBV20-1 to TRBJ2-7, with a weak D call of TRBD2 (5 bases match). The CDR3 protein is CSARVLDAQYF. Here is the DNA: TGCAGTGCTAGAGTACTAGACGCGCAGTACTTC.